Listed below are T cell receptor beta chains from one sample, sequenced in a study of vaccination and CD4 T cells after COVID-19. Using its own MiXCR run on the PCR reads, TCRdb lists one record per CDR3 protein. Found here are around 21,000 distinct CDR3 sequences, 49% of them singletons; the top ten hold 3% to 4%. Their antigens remain unidentified. The sequencing sample was made of CD4+ T cells from blood, cultured in vitro. These receptors all come from a human donor who had recovered from COVID-19. Each CDR3 is given with its conserved first and last residue.

v_call	j_call	cdr3_aa
TRBV6-5	TRBJ1-1	CASSYSGQGPTEAFF
TRBV6-1	TRBJ1-1	CATTRGRDTEAFF
TRBV6-5	TRBJ1-1	CASSSLGAMNTEAFF
TRBV4-2	TRBJ2-7	CASSQEGTSGRSYYEQYF
TRBV28	TRBJ2-7	CASSSTGGLTYEQYF
TRBV30	TRBJ1-6	CAWSIWNNSPLHF
TRBV7-2	TRBJ2-7	CASSVQYEQYF
TRBV9	TRBJ1-2	CASSVGWANYGYTF
TRBV14	TRBJ1-6	CASSQERQRSPLHF
TRBV20-1	TRBJ1-6	CSAYRGSNSPLHF
TRBV19	TRBJ1-1	CASSRTGLEAFF
TRBV20-1	TRBJ2-5	CSAPIAGQETQYF
TRBV5-4	TRBJ1-1	CASSMGQGVSTEAFF
TRBV19	TRBJ2-7	CASSSDLAAVYEQYF
TRBV6-2/TRBV6-3	TRBJ1-5	CASSYQSRGNQPQHF
TRBV7-2	TRBJ1-6	CASSLAGLGDSPLHF
TRBV7-9	TRBJ2-7	CASSLDGTGSYEQYF
TRBV11-3	TRBJ2-4	CASSFRDSADIQYF
TRBV4-2	TRBJ1-1	CASSQDSQGARAEAFF
TRBV6-1	TRBJ2-7	CASSRGDLASSEQYF
TRBV19	TRBJ1-5	CASSIRGTSNQPQHF
TRBV7-3	TRBJ1-2	CASSARDRGRGGYTF
TRBV4-1	TRBJ1-5	CASSQGRGARNQPQHF
TRBV4-3	TRBJ2-1	CASSLGTSGSNEQFF
TRBV5-1	TRBJ2-3	CASSLRDTDTQYF
TRBV2	TRBJ2-7	CASSGGWGIYEQYF
TRBV19	TRBJ1-6	CASMARGYNSPLHF
TRBV19	TRBJ1-2	CASSIGQEDYGYTF
TRBV7-3	TRBJ2-5	CASSFGARGGGQETQYF
TRBV7-2	TRBJ2-2	CASSLSPGAGELFF
TRBV7-9	TRBJ1-3	CASSLNSGNTIYF
TRBV7-2	TRBJ1-4	CASSFGQVNNEKLFF
TRBV9	TRBJ1-3	CASSVGGRVSSGNTIYF
TRBV11-3	TRBJ2-1	CASSLVDRTGNNEQFF
TRBV2	TRBJ1-2	CASSAGTRRIGYGYTF
TRBV20-1	TRBJ2-1	CSARVRGRGVLAGNNEQFF
TRBV19	TRBJ2-7	CASSPPGQDSYEQYF
TRBV5-4	TRBJ2-3	CASSSPTGRLTDTQYF
TRBV20-1	TRBJ2-1	CSAKPLRAYNVQFF
TRBV2	TRBJ2-7	CASRDPTTGPLYF
TRBV27	TRBJ2-2	CASKKTGTANTGELFF
TRBV2	TRBJ1-1	CASSPLMGDRLWETEAFF
TRBV10-3	TRBJ1-2	CAIKGQGENGYTF
TRBV6-1	TRBJ1-5	CASSGTVNQPQHF
TRBV7-9	TRBJ1-4	CASSIGPNEKLFF
TRBV10-3	TRBJ1-1	CAISDPKLNTEAFF
TRBV2	TRBJ1-6	CASSGTSSYNSPLHF
TRBV15	TRBJ2-1	CATSRGSSYNEQFF
TRBV29-1	TRBJ1-1	CSVEVTVEAFF
TRBV10-1	TRBJ1-1	CASSESITLTLNTEAFF
TRBV15	TRBJ2-7	CATSRGAGYEQYF
TRBV2	TRBJ1-5	CASSEGLEQPQHF
TRBV27	TRBJ2-7	CASSFVRGAGYEQYF
TRBV5-4	TRBJ2-3	CASREDRGRAQYF
TRBV6-1	TRBJ1-5	CASSDGDQPQHF
TRBV4-2	TRBJ2-2	CASSRDYYTGELFF
TRBV11-1	TRBJ1-1	CASSFDYRGNTEAFF
TRBV5-6	TRBJ2-7	CASSAGQGAPYEQYF
TRBV21-1	TRBJ2-6	CASTPPGQRANVLTF